Detailed here is one T cell receptor beta chain. Its antigen is as yet unknown. From CD4+ cells came CD45RA+ naive and CD45RA-negative memory subsets. This CDR3 is built from 14 residues. Trimming took 2 bases from V and 6 from J, leaving 12 bases between them. CDR1 MNHEY and CDR2 SVGAGI come from the germline V gene. Original processing notes: Filtering of immunoSEQ junctional sequences could not match full-length read filtering. The protocol was immunoSEQ multiplex PCR, while the TCRdb copy is restricted to in-frame clones and leaves out a portion. Clone size and the V and J calls come from that table; the DNA yielded D and trimming. The table shows around 1.6 million clones, with roughly 98% occurring only once. The sample belongs to a study of shared clonotypes between healthy human individuals. On the study more broadly: The plates for each donor numbered three CD4 naive, three CD4 memory, two CD8 naive and one CD8 memory.

Broader study findings: Rarefaction showed sorted-subset sequencing was incomplete despite large depth.

This sequence joins TRBV6-5 and TRBJ2-3, with D possibly TRBD2 on 6 matching bases. The source of this sequence is a man aged 30-40 years in good health. Sequenced material: naive CD4+ T cells sorted from blood. Noted subset: CD45RA+ positively selected. CDR3 nucleotide sequence: TGTGCCAGCAGTTACGTCGGGAGTAGCGATACGCAGTATTTT. Protein: CASSYVGSSDTQYF.